What follows is one TCR beta chain and its context. The data are from a study of blood T cell repertoires in COVID-19. Study overall: Sites in the United States, Italy and Spain provided acute and convalescent COVID-19 samples. PBMCs, B-cell-depleted T cells, or T cells were the source of the cDNA or gDNA that made up the material.

V was pared by 4 bases and J by 7 bases, with 8 bases of the junction left unmatched. In germline, CDR1 is SEHNR, CDR2 FQNEAQ (reference sequence). This CDR3 spans 15 amino acids. In the original workflow: Counts of nucleated cells, estimated from reference gene primer amplification, were obtained. Clones were read by immunoSEQ multiplex PCR, and TCRdb kept only the in-frame ones, dropping some. V, J and clone size are those of that table, while D and trimming were read from the DNA. The sample has hundreds of thousands of clones; 86% are singletons. The chain links TRBV7-9 to TRBJ1-4, with 8 bases identical to TRBD1. Sample: peripheral blood. The source of this sequence is a woman aged 25 to 39 with active or convalescent COVID-19. CDR3 sequence (DNA): TGTGCCAGCAGCTCGCAGCAGGGGGCTCTTGAAAAACTGTTTTTT. Translation: CASSSQQGALEKLFF.